This T cell receptor beta chain appears in the sequencing data of a study of identical twins. This clonotype was detected only a few times. Unmatched junction bases numbered 10, after V lost 6 bases and J lost 0 bases. The CDR3 spans 15 residues. The V gene's germline CDR1 is DFQATT and CDR2 SNEGSKA (reference sequence). TCRdb recomputed calls from the 5' RACE reads with MiXCR, one row per CDR3 protein. This table holds roughly 250,000 distinct CDR3 sequences, around 6.6% found once. These records were also assigned to another study, of yellow fever vaccine responses in identical twins.

The sequenced sample consisted of memory (CD45RO+) T cells sorted from blood. This chain connects TRBV20-1 to TRBJ1-2, with 7 bases aligning to TRBD1. This clonotype was obtained from a woman aged 18 to 35 in good health. CDR3 residues: CSAPTGTQANYGYTF. In nucleotides, the CDR3 is TGCAGTGCCCCGACAGGGACCCAAGCTAACTATGGCTACACCTTC.